Following are 26 T cell receptor beta chains from one sample sequenced in a study of spatial heterogeneity in lung cancer. TCRdb processed the 5' RACE reads anew with MiXCR; each CDR3 protein has one entry. In the table there are about 95,000 distinct CDR3 sequences, over 8.5% of which are singletons. Time point indicated: sample taken at primary tumor resection. Researchers sequenced whole RNA taken from tumor, nontumor lung or frozen PBMC without sorting. This sample comprised PBMCs, obtained at surgery. The source is a male donor with early-stage non-small cell lung cancer.

This clonotype was seen a handful of times. The chain carries TRBV5-1 and TRBJ2-5, with D possibly called TRBD1 or TRBD2 (6 bases each). The CDR3 length is 14 residues. Germline assignment: CDR1 SGHRS and CDR2 YFSETQ. V lost 1 base and J 3 bases, leaving 10 bases between the germline ends. The CDR3 region is CASSLFRGEETQYF. The CDR3 DNA reads as TGCGCCAGCAGCTTGTTTAGGGGGGAAGAGACCCAGTACTTC.

This rearrangement joins TRBV15 to TRBJ1-5, with no clear D. The CDR3 spans 15 residues. Germline CDR1 LNHNV, CDR2 YYDKDF (reference sequence). Between the trimmed V and J ends, which lost 0 bases and 2 bases, there was a span of 8 bases. The CDR3 region is CATSRDLAGNQPQHF. CDR3 sequence (DNA): TGTGCCACCAGCAGAGATCTGGCCGGCAATCAGCCCCAGCATTTT.

This clonotype has ten or more counts. The gene calls are TRBV9 and TRBJ1-2; D unclear. The CDR3 extends over 13 amino acids. The V and J ends lost 6 bases and 2 bases respectively, with 11 bases between them. Germline CDR1 SGDLS, CDR2 YYNGEE. The chain's CDR3 is CASTRRGNYGYTF. The CDR3 region has the DNA TGTGCCAGCACGCGGCGCGGCAACTATGGCTACACCTTC.

This clonotype was counted at least ten times. V is TRBV3-1 and J is TRBJ1-1; D ambiguous. CDR3 length: 13 residues. Germline loops: CDR1 LGHDT, CDR2 YNNKEL (reference sequence). Trimming took 4 bases from V and 1 from J, leaving 7 bases between them. The CDR3 region is CASSLTANTEAFF. Written as DNA, the CDR3 is TGTGCCAGCAGCCTTACAGCGAACACTGAAGCTTTCTTT.

DNA for the CDR3: TGTGCCAGCAGTTCCCCTTACGGGACAGGGGACTACGAGCAGTACTTC. Its translation is CASSSPYGTGDYEQYF. The chain uses TRBV28 and TRBJ2-7; TRBD1 aligns across 10 bases. The V and J ends lost 4 bases and 3 bases, in that order; junction bases with no gene match: 9. The germline CDR1 and CDR2 sequences are MDHEN and SYDVKM. The CDR3 consists of 16 residues.

In this sample, this clonotype turned up many times. This chain joins TRBV5-1 and TRBJ2-5; 11 positions agree with TRBD1. V trimming: 3 bases; J trimming: 4 bases; junction bases outside the gene matches: 5. In germline, CDR1 is SGHRS, CDR2 YFSETQ. The CDR3 sequence is 15 residues long. The CDR3 reads CASSSGQGVTETQYF. CDR3 coding DNA: TGCGCCAGCAGCTCGGGACAGGGGGTAACAGAGACCCAGTACTTC. Complete variable domain (other parts from reference TRBV5-1 and TRBJ2-5): KAGVTQTPRYLIKTRGQQVTLSCSPISGHRSVSWYQQTPGQGLQFLFEYFSETQRNKGNFPGRFSGRQFSNSRSEMNVSTLELGDSALYLCASSSGQGVTETQYFGPGTRLLVL.

This clonotype was counted at least ten times. The chain couples TRBV29-1 to TRBJ1-2; D gene unclear. Trimming stripped 7 bases from V and 5 bases from J, with 5 bases between. The CDR3 is 9 residues long. CDR1 and CDR2 from the germline V gene are SQVTM and ANQGSEA. The chain's CDR3 is CSALYGYTF. CDR3 DNA sequence: TGCAGCGCGTTATATGGCTACACCTTC.

The V call is TRBV3-1, the J call TRBJ2-5; D is ambiguous. The CDR3 runs to 12 residues. Germline assignment: CDR1 LGHDT and CDR2 YNNKEL (reference sequence). With 3 bases removed from V and 0 bases from J, the gap between germline ends came to 2 bases. The CDR3 loop is CASSQYQETQYF. Here the CDR3 DNA reads TGTGCCAGCAGCCAGTACCAAGAGACCCAGTACTTC.

This clonotype appeared a few times. The chain recombines TRBV7-8 with TRBJ1-6, with 7 bases aligning to TRBD1. CDR1 and CDR2 from the germline V gene are SGHVS and FQNEAQ. This CDR3 is 14 amino acids long. Trimming removed 1 base from V and 14 bases from J; junction bases left unmatched: 8. In nucleotides, the CDR3 is TGTGCCAGCAGCTTAGTGACAGGGATAAGCACCCTCCACTTT. Protein product: CASSLVTGISTLHF. Filled out from reference TRBV7-8 and TRBJ1-6, the complete variable domain reads GAGVSQSPRYKVAKRGQDVALRCDPISGHVSLFWYQQALGQGPEFLTYFQNEAQLDKSGLPSDRFFAERPEGSVSTLKIQRTQQEDSAVYLCASSLVTGISTLHFGNGTRLTVT.

The sample holds a few counts of this clonotype. This chain connects TRBV2 to TRBJ1-5, with D perhaps TRBD1 (5 bases). CDR3 length equals 14 residues. The ends were cut back, 5 bases at V and 6 bases at J, with 14 bases in the middle. Germline V lookup: CDR1 SNHLY, CDR2 FYNNEI. The CDR3 nucleotides are TGTGCCAGCAGTCGACAGACTGGGAGTCAGCCCCAGCATTTT. Translated: CASSRQTGSQPQHF.

This clonotype was counted at least ten times. The chain couples TRBV11-2 to TRBJ1-2; TRBD1 is a possible D gene (5 bases). Germline CDR1 and CDR2: SGHAT and FQNNGV. The CDR3 loop spans 11 amino acids. Trimming cost V 3 bases and J 6 bases, with 5 bases left between them. The CDR3 reads CASSFRDGYTF. The CDR3 bases are TGTGCCAGCAGCTTCAGGGATGGCTACACCTTC.

V is TRBV12-3 or TRBV12-4 and J is TRBJ2-6; tentatively, D is TRBD2 (6 bases). The ends were cut back, 6 bases at V and 2 bases at J, with 14 bases in the middle. The CDR3 totals 16 residues. Here the CDR3 reads CASSPVGGTGANVLTF. For the CDR3, the DNA is TGTGCCAGCAGCCCCGTAGGCGGGACTGGGGCCAACGTCCTGACTTTC.

This clonotype was detected only a few times. V gene TRBV5-1 combines with J gene TRBJ2-1; 8 nucleotides match TRBD2. Per germline, CDR1 SGHRS and CDR2 YFSETQ. This CDR3 contains 16 residues. The J segment lost 2 bases and the V segment lost 4 bases, leaving 8 bases of the junction unmatched. The CDR3 sequence: CASSNPSGGTYNEQFF. The CDR3 bases are TGCGCCAGCAGCAACCCGAGCGGGGGAACCTACAATGAGCAGTTCTTC.

This clonotype has a handful of counts. The rearrangement joins TRBV13 to TRBJ2-7; D gene ambiguous. There are 14 residues in the CDR3. Between the trimmed V and J ends, which lost 3 bases and 5 bases, there was a span of 14 bases. Germline V gives CDR1 PRHDT, CDR2 FYEKMQ (reference sequence). The DNA of the CDR3 is TGTGCCAGCAGCTTGGGATATGGCCCCAACGAGCAGTACTTC. Protein sequence: CASSLGYGPNEQYF.

This clonotype showed up many times. V and J are TRBV29-1 and TRBJ2-7; tentatively, D is TRBD2 (5 bases). There are 13 residues in the CDR3. From germline, CDR1 is SQVTM and CDR2 ANQGSEA. V dropped 4 bases and J dropped 12 bases, with 22 bases sitting between them. The CDR3 loop is CSVGRALDGEWYF. The CDR3 DNA sequence: TGCAGCGTTGGAAGGGCCCTAGACGGGGAATGGTACTTC.

This clonotype was seen a handful of times. As DNA, the CDR3 is TGCGCCAGCCGCCTGGCGGGGGCTGGAGATACGCAGTATTTT. This sequence encodes CASRLAGAGDTQYF. The chain employs TRBV5-1 and TRBJ2-3, with D maybe TRBD2 (7 bases). The CDR3 loop spans 14 amino acids. Germline assignment: CDR1 SGHRS and CDR2 YFSETQ. Trimming left V 7 bases short and J 5 bases short, with 17 bases between.

As regards this clonotype: A much larger clone sits a single nucleotide away, making a read error possible. This chain connects TRBV19 to TRBJ1-2, with 7 nucleotides matching TRBD1. CDR1 and CDR2 (germline): LNHDA, SQIVND (reference sequence). The CDR3 is 15 residues long. CDR3 DNA: TGTGCCAATAGTCCTGGACAGGTTTATAACTATGGCTACACCTTC. This encodes CANSPGQVYNYGYTF.

This clonotype occurred many times. The chain combines TRBV20-1 with TRBJ2-2, with D possibly being TRBD1 or TRBD2 (5 bases each). CDR1 is DFQATT, CDR2 SNEGSKA, per germline (reference sequence). Deletions cut 5 bases from V and 4 bases from J, with 11 bases between. The CDR3 extends over 13 amino acids. The CDR3 sequence: CSAPQRGTGELFF. CDR3 DNA sequence: TGCAGTGCTCCGCAGAGGGGCACCGGGGAGCTGTTTTTT.

This clonotype was counted at least ten times. The rearrangement links TRBV12-3 or TRBV12-4 to TRBJ1-5; weak D call: TRBD1 (6 bases). V lost 3 bases, J lost 0 bases, and 9 bases lay in between. The CDR3 contains 15 residues. The CDR3 DNA follows: TGTGCCAGCAGTTTTGGGGGGGCTAGCAATCAGCCCCAGCATTTT. It codes for CASSFGGASNQPQHF.

At least ten counts were recorded for this clonotype. The chain is built from TRBV7-2 and TRBJ1-5, with 8 bases aligning to TRBD1. Germline trimming cut 5 bases from V and 6 bases from J; bases unmatched to any gene: 3. This CDR3 has 13 residues. Germline V CDR1 and CDR2: SGHTA, FQGNSA. CDR3 DNA sequence: TGTGCCAGCAGCCTACAGGGGGTTCAGCCCCAGCATTTT. It codes for CASSLQGVQPQHF.

This sequence joins TRBV7-9 and TRBJ2-5; 8 bases are a match to TRBD2. This CDR3 has 16 residues. Germline-derived CDR1 and CDR2 are SEHNR and FQNEAQ (reference sequence). V shed 4 bases and J 2 bases; nucleotides not matched to a gene: 9. CDR3 residues: CASSSTSGGFQETQYF. The CDR3 DNA reads as TGTGCCAGCAGCTCCACTAGCGGCGGCTTTCAAGAGACCCAGTACTTC.

Many counts were recorded for this clonotype. The chain recombines TRBV18 with TRBJ2-7, with 7 bases aligning to TRBD1. The CDR3 loop spans 15 amino acids. After removal of 2 bases from V and 3 bases from J, the junction contained 7 bases not matched to a gene. CDR1 KGHSH and CDR2 LQKENI come from the germline V gene. DNA of the CDR3: TGTGCCAGCTCACCAGGGACAGAGCGAGTCTACGAGCAGTACTTC. Translating it yields CASSPGTERVYEQYF.

In its sample, this clonotype was seen many times. The chain links TRBV5-6 to TRBJ1-5, with a possible D match to TRBD1 (5 bases). The CDR3 is made up of 16 amino acids. V was pared by 2 bases and J by 1 base, with 13 bases between. CDR1 SGHDT and CDR2 YYEEEE come from the germline V gene. This CDR3 is CASSFFDRHSNQPQHF. In DNA form, the CDR3 reads TGTGCCAGCAGCTTCTTCGACAGACACAGCAATCAGCCCCAGCATTTT.

This clonotype showed up many times. V and J are TRBV20-1 and TRBJ2-7; the D is unclear. The CDR3 length is 14 residues. CDR1 and CDR2 (germline): DFQATT, SNEGSKA (reference sequence). The V and J ends lost 0 bases and 0 bases respectively, with 9 bases between them. The CDR3 reads CSARDPRSSYEQYF. CDR3 in DNA: TGCAGTGCTAGAGATCCCAGGAGCTCCTACGAGCAGTACTTC.

In this sample, this clonotype turned up many times. The chain has TRBV2 and TRBJ2-7, with 9 bases aligning to TRBD1. With V trimmed by 2 bases and J by 0 bases, 5 bases remained unmatched. Per germline, CDR1 SNHLY and CDR2 FYNNEI. CDR3 length: 16 residues. Here the CDR3 reads CASSERKTGGSYEQYF. The CDR3 coding sequence is TGTGCCAGCAGTGAAAGGAAGACAGGGGGCTCCTACGAGCAGTACTTC.

J is TRBJ1-6 and V is TRBV27; D not resolved. This CDR3 is built from 14 residues. CDR1 is MNHEY and CDR2 is SMNVEV in the germline V gene (reference sequence). Trimming pared 3 bases from V and 4 bases from J, leaving 7 bases between. This chain's CDR3 is CASSFDGYNSPLHF. The CDR3 nucleotides are TGTGCCAGCAGTTTTGACGGTTATAATTCACCCCTCCACTTT.